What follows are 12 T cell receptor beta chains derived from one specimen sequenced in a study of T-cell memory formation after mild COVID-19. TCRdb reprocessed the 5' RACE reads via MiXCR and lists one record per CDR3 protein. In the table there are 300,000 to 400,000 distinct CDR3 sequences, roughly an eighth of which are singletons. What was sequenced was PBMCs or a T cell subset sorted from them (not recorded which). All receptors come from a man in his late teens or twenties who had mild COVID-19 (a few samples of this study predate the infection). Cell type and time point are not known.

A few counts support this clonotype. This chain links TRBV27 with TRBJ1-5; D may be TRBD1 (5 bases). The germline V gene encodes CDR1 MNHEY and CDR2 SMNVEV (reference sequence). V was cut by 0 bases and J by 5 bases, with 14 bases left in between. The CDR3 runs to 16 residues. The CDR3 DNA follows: TGTGCCAGCAGTTTATCAGGGGTCGATACGGATCAGCCCCAGCATTTT. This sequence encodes CASSLSGVDTDQPQHF.

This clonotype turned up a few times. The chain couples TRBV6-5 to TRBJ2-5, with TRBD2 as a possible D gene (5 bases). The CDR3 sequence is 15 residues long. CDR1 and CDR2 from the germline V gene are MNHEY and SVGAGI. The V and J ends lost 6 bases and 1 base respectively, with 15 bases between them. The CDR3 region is CASSPGIHGQETQYF. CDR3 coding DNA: TGTGCCAGCAGCCCCGGGATCCATGGCCAAGAGACCCAGTACTTC.

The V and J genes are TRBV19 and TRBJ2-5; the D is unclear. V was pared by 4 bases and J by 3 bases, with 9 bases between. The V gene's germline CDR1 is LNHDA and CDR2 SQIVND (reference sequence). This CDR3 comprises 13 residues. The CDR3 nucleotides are TGTGCCAGTAGTACAGACGGAAAAGAGACCCAGTACTTC. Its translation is CASSTDGKETQYF.

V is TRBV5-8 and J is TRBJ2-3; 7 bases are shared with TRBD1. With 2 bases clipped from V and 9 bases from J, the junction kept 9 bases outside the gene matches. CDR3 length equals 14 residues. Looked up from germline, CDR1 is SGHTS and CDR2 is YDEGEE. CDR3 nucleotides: TGTGCCAGCAGCTTAACAGGGGCCCGTCCGACGCAGTATTTT. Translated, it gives CASSLTGARPTQYF. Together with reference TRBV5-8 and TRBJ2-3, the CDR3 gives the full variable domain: EAGVTQSPTHLIKTRGQQATLRCSPISGHTSVYWYQQALGLGLQFLLWYDEGEERNRGNFPPRFSGRQFPNYSSELNVNALELEDSALYLCASSLTGARPTQYFGPGTRLTVL.

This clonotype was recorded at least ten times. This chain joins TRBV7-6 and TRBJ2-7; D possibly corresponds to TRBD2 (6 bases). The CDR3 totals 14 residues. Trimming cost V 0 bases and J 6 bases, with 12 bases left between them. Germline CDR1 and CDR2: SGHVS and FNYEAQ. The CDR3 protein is CASSLAPGVGEQYV. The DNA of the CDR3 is TGTGCCAGCAGCTTAGCGCCGGGGGTCGGCGAGCAGTACGTC.

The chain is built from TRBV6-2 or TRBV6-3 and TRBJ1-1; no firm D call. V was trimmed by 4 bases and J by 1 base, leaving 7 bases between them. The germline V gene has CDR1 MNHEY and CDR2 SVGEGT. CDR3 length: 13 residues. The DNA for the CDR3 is TGTGCCAGCAGTTCTGACTGGAACACTGAAGCTTTCTTT. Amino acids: CASSSDWNTEAFF.

This chain's CDR3 is CASKAGVTQYF. As DNA, the CDR3 is TGTGCCAGCAAGGCTGGCGTGACCCAGTACTTC. The J gene is TRBJ2-5, the V gene TRBV7-9, with D hard to call. CDR1 is SEHNR and CDR2 is FQNEAQ in the germline V gene (reference sequence). The CDR3 sequence is 11 residues long. Trimming removed 7 bases at V and 7 bases at J, with 10 bases between.

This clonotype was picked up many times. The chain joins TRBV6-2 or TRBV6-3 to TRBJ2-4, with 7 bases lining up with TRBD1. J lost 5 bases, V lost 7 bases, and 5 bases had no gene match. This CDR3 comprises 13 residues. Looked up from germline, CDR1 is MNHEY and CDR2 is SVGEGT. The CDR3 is CASNEGQQNIQYF. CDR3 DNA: TGTGCCAGCAACGAGGGACAGCAAAACATTCAGTACTTC.

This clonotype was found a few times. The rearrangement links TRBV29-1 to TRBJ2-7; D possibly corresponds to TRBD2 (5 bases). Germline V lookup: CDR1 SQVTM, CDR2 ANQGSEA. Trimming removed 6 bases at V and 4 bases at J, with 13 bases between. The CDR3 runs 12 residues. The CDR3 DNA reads TGCAGCGTCACAACTAGTCGGTACGAGCAGTACTTC. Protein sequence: CSVTTSRYEQYF.

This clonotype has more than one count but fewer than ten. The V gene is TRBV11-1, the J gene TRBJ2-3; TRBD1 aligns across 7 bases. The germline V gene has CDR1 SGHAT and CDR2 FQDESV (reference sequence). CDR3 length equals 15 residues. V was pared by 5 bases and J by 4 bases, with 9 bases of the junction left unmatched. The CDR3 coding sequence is TGTGCCAGCAGCCCAGGGGGACCCAAATCAGATACGCAGTATTTT. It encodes CASSPGGPKSDTQYF.

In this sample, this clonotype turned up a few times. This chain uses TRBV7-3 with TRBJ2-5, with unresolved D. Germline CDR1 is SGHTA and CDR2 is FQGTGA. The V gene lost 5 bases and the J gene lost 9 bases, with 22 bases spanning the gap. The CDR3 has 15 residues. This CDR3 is CASSQSGSLGGAQYF. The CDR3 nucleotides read TGTGCCAGCAGCCAAAGTGGTAGCCTGGGTGGGGCCCAGTACTTC. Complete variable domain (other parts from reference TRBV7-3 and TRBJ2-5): GAGVSQTPSNKVTEKGKYVELRCDPISGHTALYWYRQSLGQGPEFLIYFQGTGAADDSGLPNDRFFAVRPEGSVSTLKIQRTERGDSAVYLCASSQSGSLGGAQYFGPGTRLLVL.

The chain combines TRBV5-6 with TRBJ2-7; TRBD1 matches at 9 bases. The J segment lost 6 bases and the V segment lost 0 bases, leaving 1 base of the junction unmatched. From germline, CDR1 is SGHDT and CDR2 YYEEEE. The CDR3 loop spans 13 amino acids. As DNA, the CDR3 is TGTGCCAGCAGCTTGGACAGGGGGCGCGAGCAGTACTTC. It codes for CASSLDRGREQYF.